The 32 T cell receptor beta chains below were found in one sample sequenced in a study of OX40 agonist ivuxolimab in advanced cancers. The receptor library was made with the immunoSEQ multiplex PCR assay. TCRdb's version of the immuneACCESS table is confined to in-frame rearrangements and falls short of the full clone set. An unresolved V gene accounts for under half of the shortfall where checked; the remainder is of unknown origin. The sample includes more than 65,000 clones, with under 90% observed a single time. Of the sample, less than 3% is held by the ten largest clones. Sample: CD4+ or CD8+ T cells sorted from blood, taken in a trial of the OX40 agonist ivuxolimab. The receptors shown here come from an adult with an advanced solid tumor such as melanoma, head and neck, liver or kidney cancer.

CDR3 bases: TGTGCCAGCAGCCGGACAGGGACCCCCTATGGCTACACCTTC. Its protein product is CASSRTGTPYGYTF. This chain links TRBV9 with TRBJ1-2; 8 bases map to TRBD1. V dropped 4 bases and J dropped 4; count of bases not matched to a gene: 6. This CDR3 has 14 amino acids. Germline CDR1 and CDR2: SGDLS and YYNGEE.

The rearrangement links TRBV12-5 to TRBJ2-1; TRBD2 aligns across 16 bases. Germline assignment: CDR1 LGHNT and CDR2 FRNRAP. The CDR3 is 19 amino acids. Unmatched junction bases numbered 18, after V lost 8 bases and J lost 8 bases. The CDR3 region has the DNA TGTGCTAGTCCCTTGGGACTAGCGGGAGGGCCGGCCCCAGCTTATGAGCAGTTCTTC. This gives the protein CASPLGLAGGPAPAYEQFF.

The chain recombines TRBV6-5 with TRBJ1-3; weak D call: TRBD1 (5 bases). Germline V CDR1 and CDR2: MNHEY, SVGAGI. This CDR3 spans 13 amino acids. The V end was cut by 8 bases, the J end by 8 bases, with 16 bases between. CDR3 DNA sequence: TGTGCCAGCCACCGGGCGGGGGTGGACACCATATATTTT. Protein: CASHRAGVDTIYF.

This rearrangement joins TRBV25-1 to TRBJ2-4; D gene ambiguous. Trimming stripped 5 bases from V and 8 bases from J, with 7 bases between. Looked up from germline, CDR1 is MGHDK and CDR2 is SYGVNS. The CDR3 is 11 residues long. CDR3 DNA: TGTGCCAGCAGTCGTAAGGACATTCAGTACTTC. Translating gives CASSRKDIQYF. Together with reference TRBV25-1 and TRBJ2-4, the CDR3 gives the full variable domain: EADIYQTPRYLVIGTGKKITLECSQTMGHDKMYWYQQDPGMELHLIHYSYGVNSTEKGDLSSESTVSRIRTEHFPLTLESARPSHTSQYLCASSRKDIQYFGAGTRLSVL.

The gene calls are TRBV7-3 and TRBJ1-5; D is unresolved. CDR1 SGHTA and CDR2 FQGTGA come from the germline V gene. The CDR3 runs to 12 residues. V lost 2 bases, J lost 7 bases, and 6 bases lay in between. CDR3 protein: CASSLVMQPQHF. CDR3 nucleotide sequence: TGTGCCAGCAGCTTAGTTATGCAGCCCCAGCATTTT.

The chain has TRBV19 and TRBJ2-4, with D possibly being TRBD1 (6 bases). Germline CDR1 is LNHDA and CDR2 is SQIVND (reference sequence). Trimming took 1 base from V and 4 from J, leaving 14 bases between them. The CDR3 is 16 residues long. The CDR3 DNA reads TGTGCCAGTAGTATAGGGGCGCAGGGACATAAAAACATTCAGTACTTC. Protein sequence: CASSIGAQGHKNIQYF. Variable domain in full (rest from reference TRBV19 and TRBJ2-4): DGGITQSPKYLFRKEGQNVTLSCEQNLNHDAMYWYRQDPGQGLRLIYYSQIVNDFQKGDIAEGYSVSREKKESFPLTVTSAQKNPTAFYLCASSIGAQGHKNIQYFGAGTRLSVL.

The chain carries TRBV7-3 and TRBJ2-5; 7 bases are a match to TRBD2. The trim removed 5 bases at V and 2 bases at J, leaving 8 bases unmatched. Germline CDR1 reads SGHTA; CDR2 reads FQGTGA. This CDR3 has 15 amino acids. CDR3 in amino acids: CASSPSGATQETQYF. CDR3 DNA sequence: TGTGCCAGCAGCCCAAGCGGGGCAACACAAGAGACCCAGTACTTC.

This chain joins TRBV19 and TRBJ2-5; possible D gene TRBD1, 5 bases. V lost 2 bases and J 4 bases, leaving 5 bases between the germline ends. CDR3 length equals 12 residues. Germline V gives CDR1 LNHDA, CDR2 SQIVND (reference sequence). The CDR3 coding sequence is TGTGCCAGTAGTATAACAGGAGAGACCCAGTACTTC. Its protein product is CASSITGETQYF. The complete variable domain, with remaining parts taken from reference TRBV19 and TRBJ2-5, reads DGGITQSPKYLFRKEGQNVTLSCEQNLNHDAMYWYRQDPGQGLRLIYYSQIVNDFQKGDIAEGYSVSREKKESFPLTVTSAQKNPTAFYLCASSITGETQYFGPGTRLLVL.

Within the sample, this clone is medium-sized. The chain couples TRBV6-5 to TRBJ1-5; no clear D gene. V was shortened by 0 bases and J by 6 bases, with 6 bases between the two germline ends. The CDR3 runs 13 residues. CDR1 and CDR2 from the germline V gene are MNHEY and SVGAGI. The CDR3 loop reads CASSYSNGQPQHF. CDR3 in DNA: TGTGCCAGCAGTTACTCTAATGGTCAGCCCCAGCATTTT.

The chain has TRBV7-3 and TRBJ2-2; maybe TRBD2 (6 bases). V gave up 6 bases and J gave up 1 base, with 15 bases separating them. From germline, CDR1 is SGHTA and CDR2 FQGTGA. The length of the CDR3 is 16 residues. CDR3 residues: CASRGGGPLNTGELFF. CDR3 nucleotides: TGTGCCAGCAGGGGAGGAGGGCCTCTGAACACCGGGGAGCTGTTTTTT.

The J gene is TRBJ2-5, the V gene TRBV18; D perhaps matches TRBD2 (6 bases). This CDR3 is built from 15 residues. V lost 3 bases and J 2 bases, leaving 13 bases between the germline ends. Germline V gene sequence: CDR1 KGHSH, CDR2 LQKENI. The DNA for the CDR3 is TGTGCCAGCTCACCCCCGGGGACTTCGCAAGAGACCCAGTACTTC. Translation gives CASSPPGTSQETQYF. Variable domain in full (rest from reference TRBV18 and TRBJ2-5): NAGVMQNPRHLVRRRGQEARLRCSPMKGHSHVYWYRQLPEEGLKFMVYLQKENIIDESGMPKERFSAEFPKEGPSILRIQQVVRGDSAAYFCASSPPGTSQETQYFGPGTRLLVL.

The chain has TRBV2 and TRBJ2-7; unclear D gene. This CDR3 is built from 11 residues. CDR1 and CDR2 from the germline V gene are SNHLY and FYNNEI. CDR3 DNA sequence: TGTGGTAGCAATTACGGGCGCGAGCAGTACTTC. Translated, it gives CGSNYGREQYF.

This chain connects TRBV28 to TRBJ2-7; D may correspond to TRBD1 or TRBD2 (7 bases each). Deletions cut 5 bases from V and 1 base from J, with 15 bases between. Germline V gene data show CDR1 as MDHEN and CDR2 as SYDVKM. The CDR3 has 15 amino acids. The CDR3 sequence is CASSQGGGLSYEQYF. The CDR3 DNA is TGTGCCAGCAGTCAGGGGGGGGGCCTTTCCTACGAGCAGTACTTC.

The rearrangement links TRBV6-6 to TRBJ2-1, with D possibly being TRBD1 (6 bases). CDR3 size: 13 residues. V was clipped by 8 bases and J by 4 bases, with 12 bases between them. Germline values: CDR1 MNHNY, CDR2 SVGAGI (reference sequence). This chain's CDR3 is CASGSDSYNEQFF. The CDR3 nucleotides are TGTGCCAGCGGGTCGGACAGTTACAATGAGCAGTTCTTC.

CDR3 protein: CATSRDLRNTEAFF. The DNA of the CDR3 is TGTGCCACCAGCAGAGATCTAAGGAACACTGAAGCTTTCTTT. This chain connects TRBV15 to TRBJ1-1, with D uncertain. The CDR3 extends over 14 amino acids. Trimming took off 0 bases at V and 1 base at J, with 6 bases between the two ends. The V gene's germline CDR1 is LNHNV and CDR2 YYDKDF (reference sequence).

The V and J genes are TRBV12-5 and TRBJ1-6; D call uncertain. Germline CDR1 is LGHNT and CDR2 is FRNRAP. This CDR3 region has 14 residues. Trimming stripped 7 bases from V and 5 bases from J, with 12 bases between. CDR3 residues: CASARTVDNSPLHF. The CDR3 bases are TGTGCTAGTGCTAGGACGGTCGATAATTCACCCCTCCACTTT.

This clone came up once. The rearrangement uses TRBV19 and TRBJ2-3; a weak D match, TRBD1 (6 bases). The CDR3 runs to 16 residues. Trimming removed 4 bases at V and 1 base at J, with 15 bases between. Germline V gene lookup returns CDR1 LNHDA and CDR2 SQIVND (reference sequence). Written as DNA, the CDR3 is TGTGCCAGTAGTAAGGAACAGGGAGTCGGCACAGATACGCAGTATTTT. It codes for CASSKEQGVGTDTQYF.

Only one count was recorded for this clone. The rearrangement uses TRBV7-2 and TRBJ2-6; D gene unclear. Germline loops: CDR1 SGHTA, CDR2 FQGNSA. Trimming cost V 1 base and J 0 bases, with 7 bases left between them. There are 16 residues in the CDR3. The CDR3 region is CASSLGPVSGANVLTF. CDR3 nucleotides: TGTGCCAGCAGCTTAGGCCCAGTCTCTGGGGCCAACGTCCTGACTTTC.

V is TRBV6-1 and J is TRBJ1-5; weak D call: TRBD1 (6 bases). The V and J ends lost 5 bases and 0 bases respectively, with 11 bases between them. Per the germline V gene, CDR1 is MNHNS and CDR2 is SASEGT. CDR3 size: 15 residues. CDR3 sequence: CASSTGQFSNQPQHF. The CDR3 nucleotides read TGTGCCAGCAGTACCGGACAGTTTAGCAATCAGCCCCAGCATTTT.

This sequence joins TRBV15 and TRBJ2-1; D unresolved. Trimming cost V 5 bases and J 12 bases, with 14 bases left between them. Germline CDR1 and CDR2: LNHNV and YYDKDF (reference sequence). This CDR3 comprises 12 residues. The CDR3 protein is CATSPRLALQFF. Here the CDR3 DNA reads TGTGCCACCAGCCCCAGACTGGCCCTGCAGTTCTTC.

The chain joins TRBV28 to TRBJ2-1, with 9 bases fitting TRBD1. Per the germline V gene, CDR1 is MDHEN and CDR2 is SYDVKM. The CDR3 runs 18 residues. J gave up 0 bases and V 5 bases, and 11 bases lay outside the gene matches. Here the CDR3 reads CASSDIPGQGSSYNEQFF. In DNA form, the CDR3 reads TGTGCCAGCAGTGATATACCGGGACAGGGAAGCTCCTACAATGAGCAGTTCTTC.

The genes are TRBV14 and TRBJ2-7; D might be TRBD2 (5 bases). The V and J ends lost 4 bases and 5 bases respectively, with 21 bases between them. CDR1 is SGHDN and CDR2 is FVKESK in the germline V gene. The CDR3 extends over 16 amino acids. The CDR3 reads CASSRLHETTSDEQYF. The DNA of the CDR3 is TGTGCCAGCAGCCGACTACATGAGACAACGAGCGACGAGCAGTACTTC. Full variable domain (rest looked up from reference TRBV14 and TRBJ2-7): EAGVTQFPSHSVIEKGQTVTLRCDPISGHDNLYWYRRVMGKEIKFLLHFVKESKQDESGMPNNRFLAERTGGTYSTLKVQPAELEDSGVYFCASSRLHETTSDEQYFGPGTRLTVT.

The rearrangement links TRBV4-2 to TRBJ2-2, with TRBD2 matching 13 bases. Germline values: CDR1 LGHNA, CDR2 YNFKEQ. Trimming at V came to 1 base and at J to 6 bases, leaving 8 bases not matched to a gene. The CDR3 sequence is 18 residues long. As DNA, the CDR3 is TGTGCCAGCAGCCAAGCCAGGACTAGCGGGAGCTTGGCCGGGGAGCTGTTTTTT. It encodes CASSQARTSGSLAGELFF.

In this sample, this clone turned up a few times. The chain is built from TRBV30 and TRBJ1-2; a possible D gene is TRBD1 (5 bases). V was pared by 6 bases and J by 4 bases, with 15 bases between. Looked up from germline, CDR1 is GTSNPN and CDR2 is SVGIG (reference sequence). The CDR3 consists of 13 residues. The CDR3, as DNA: TGTGCCTGCGGGGTCGGGGCGTTCTATGGCTACACCTTC. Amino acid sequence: CACGVGAFYGYTF.

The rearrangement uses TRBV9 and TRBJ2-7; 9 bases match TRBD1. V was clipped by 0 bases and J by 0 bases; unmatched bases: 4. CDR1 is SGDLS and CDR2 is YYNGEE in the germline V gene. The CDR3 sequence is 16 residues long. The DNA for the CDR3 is TGTGCCAGCAGCGTAGGGGGACAGGGTTTCTCCTACGAGCAGTACTTC. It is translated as CASSVGGQGFSYEQYF.

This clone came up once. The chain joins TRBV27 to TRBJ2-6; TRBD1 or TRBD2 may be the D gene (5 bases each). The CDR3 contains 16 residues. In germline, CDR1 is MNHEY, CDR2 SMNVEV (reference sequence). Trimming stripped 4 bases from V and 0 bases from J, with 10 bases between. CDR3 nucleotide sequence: TGTGCCAGCAGTTCGGGACGTAGCTCTGGGGCCAACGTCCTGACTTTC. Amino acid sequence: CASSSGRSSGANVLTF.

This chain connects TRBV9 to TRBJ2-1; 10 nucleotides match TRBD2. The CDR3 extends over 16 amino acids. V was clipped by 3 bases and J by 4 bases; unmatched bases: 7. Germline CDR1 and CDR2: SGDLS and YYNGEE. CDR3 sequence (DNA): TGTGCCAGCAGCGCCCGGACTAGCGGTAATTACAATGAGCAGTTCTTC. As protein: CASSARTSGNYNEQFF.

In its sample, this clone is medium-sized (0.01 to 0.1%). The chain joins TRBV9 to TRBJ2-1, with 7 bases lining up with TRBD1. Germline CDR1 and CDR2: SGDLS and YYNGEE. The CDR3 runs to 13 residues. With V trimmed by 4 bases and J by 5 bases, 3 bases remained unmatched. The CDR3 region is CASSYRGDNEQFF. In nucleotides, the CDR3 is TGTGCCAGCAGCTACAGGGGAGACAATGAGCAGTTCTTC.

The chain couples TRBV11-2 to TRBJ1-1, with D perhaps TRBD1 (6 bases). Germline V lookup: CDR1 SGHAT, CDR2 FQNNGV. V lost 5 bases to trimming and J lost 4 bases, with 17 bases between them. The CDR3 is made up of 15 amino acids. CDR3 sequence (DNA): TGTGCCAGCAGCCAGACAGGTAGACGGGGCACTGAAGCTTTCTTT. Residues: CASSQTGRRGTEAFF. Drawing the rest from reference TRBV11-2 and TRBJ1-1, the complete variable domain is EAGVAQSPRYKIIEKRQSVAFWCNPISGHATLYWYQQILGQGPKLLIQFQNNGVVDDSQLPKDRFSAERLKGVDSTLKIQPAKLEDSAVYLCASSQTGRRGTEAFFGQGTRLTVV.

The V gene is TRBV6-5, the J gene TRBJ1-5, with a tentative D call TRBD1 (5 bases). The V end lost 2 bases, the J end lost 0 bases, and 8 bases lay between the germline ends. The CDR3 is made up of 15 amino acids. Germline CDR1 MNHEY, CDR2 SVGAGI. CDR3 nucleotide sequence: TGTGCCAGCAGTTACGACAGAAATAGCAATCAGCCCCAGCATTTT. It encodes CASSYDRNSNQPQHF.

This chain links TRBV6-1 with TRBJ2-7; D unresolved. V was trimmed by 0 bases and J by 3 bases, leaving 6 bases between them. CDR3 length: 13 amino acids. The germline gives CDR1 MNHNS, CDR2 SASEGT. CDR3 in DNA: TGTGCCAGCAGTGAAGCGAACCACTACGAGCAGTACTTC. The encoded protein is CASSEANHYEQYF.

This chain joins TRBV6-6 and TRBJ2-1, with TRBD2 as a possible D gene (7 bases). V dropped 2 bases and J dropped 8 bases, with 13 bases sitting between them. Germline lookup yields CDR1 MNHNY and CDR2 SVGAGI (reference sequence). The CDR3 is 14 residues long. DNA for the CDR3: TGTGCCAGCAGTTACGGGGGGGCCTCCCATGAGCAGTTCTTC. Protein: CASSYGGASHEQFF.